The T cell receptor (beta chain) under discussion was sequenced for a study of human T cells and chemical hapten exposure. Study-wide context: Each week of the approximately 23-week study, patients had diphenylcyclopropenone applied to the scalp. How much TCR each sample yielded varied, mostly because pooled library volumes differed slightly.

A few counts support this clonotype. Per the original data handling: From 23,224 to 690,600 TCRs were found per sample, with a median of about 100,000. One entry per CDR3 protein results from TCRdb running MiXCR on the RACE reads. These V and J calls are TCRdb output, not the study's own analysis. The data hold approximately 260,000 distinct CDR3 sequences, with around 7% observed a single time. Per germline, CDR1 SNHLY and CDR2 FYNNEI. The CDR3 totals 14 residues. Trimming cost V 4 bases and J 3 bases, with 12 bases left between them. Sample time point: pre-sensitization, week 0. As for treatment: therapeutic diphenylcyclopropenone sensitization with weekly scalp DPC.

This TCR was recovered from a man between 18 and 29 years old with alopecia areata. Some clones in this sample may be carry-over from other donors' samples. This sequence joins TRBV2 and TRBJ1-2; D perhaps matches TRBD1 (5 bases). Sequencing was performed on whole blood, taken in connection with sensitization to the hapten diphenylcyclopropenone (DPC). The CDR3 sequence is CASSVQGLDYGYTF. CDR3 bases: TGTGCCAGCAGTGTCCAGGGCTTAGACTATGGCTACACCTTC.